The T cell receptor delta chain described here comes from a study of gamma-delta chains in newborns, infants, children. In the study overall: Polyclonal expansion of innate γδ T cells after birth follows microbial exposure.

The length of the CDR3 is 15 residues. CDR1 is GEAIGNYY, CDR2 EKD, per germline. TCRdb re-called the reads through CATT. The data hold more than 14,000 delta-chain clones, with roughly 7% observed a single time. This clone was counted a few times. TCRdb's listed protein matches a much larger clone and diverges from this DNA's translation at residue 9, likely through a read error; the protein shown comes from the DNA. Sequencing input: blood. The receptor comes from a child who was a newborn, infant or young child, either healthy, febrile or measles-vaccinated (not recorded which). The chain couples TRDV2 to TRDJ3; TRDD3 aligns across 7 bases. CDR3 in amino acids: CACDWGTWETRQMFF. The CDR3 DNA follows: TGTGCCTGTGACTGGGGGACCTGGGAAACCCGACAGATGTTTTTC.